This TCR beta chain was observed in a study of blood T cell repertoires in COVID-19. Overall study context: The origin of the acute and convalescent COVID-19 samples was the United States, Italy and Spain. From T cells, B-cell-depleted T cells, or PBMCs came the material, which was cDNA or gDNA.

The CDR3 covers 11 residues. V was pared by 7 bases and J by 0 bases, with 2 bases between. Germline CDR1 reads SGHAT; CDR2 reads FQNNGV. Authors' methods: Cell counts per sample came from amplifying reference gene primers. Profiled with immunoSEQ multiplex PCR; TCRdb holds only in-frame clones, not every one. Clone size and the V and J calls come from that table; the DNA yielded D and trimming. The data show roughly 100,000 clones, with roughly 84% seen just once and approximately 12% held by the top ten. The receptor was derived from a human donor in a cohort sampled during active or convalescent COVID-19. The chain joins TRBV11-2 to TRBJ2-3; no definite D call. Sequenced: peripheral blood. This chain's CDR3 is CASTSTDTQYF. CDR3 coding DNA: TGTGCCAGCACTAGCACAGATACGCAGTATTTT.